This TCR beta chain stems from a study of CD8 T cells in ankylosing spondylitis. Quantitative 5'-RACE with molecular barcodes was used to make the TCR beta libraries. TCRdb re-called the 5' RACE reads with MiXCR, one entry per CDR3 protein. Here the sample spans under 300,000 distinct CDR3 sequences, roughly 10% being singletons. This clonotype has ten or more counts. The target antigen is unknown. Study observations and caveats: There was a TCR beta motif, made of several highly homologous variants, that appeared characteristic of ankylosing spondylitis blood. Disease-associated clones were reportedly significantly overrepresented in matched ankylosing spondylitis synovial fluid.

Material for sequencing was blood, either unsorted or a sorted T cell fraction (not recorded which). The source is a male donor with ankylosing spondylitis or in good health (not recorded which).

In DNA form, the CDR3 reads TGTGCCAGCAGCTTACAGGCAGGGGAGAGGTATACGCAGTATTTT. This gives the protein CASSLQAGERYTQYF. The chain couples TRBV7-3 to TRBJ2-3; TRBD1 is a possible D gene (6 bases). The CDR3 sequence is 15 residues long. In germline, CDR1 is SGHTA, CDR2 FQGTGA. V was shortened by 2 bases and J by 7 bases, with 16 bases between the two germline ends.